A selection of T cell receptor beta chains follows, all from one sample in a study of T cell repertoires in cytomegalovirus infection. From the reads, TCRdb called clonotypes with MiXCR, one entry per CDR3 protein. Of more than 140,000 distinct CDR3 sequences in the sample, roughly 6% were seen once. The sequenced sample consisted of PBMCs. Source of these receptors: a human donor in good health (CMV status not recorded). Some clones in this sample may be carry-over from other donors' samples. The CDR3 runs from the conserved cysteine through the conserved F or W. The order of the fields is V gene, J gene, clone size, CDR3 length, D gene, CDR3 DNA, CDR3 protein. The D gene is left open where the match is weak. Size is omitted from some rows. Given values are once, few, many or a class for expanded clones.

TRBV4-2	TRBJ1-4	many	15	-	TGTGCCAGCAGCCAAGATACCGCTTTGGGCGAAAAACTGTTTTTT	CASSQDTALGEKLFF
TRBV7-2	TRBJ2-7	many	16	-	TGTGCCAGCAGCTTAGAAGGGGACGTAAGCTCCTACGAGCAGTACTTC	CASSLEGDVSSYEQYF
TRBV29-1	TRBJ2-1	-	12	-	TGCAGCGCTGAGGGAAACAGGGTTGAGCAGTTCTTC	CSAEGNRVEQFF
TRBV7-2	TRBJ1-2	many	19	TRBD1	TGTGCCAGCAGCCCACAGGGGGGGGGGCATGGGACCTCCGGATATGGCTACACCTTC	CASSPQGGGHGTSGYGYTF
TRBV27	TRBJ2-3	-	15	-	TGTGCCAGCAGTCTATTAGGGGGACTCACAGATACGCAGTATTTT	CASSLLGGLTDTQYF
TRBV28	TRBJ2-1	many	12	-	TGTGCCAGCAGGGCCGGAGGCAATGAGCAGTTCTTC	CASRAGGNEQFF
TRBV7-2	TRBJ1-1	many	14	-	TGTGCCATCTCCCGGGGGGCGGTGAACACTGAAGCTTTCTTT	CAISRGAVNTEAFF
TRBV2	TRBJ1-6	few	14	-	TGTGCCAGCAGTGTCACCCCCTGGGATTCACCCCTCCACTTT	CASSVTPWDSPLHF
TRBV25-1	TRBJ2-1	few	11	-	TGTGCCAGCAGTGGTTACAATGAGCAGTTCTTC	CASSGYNEQFF
TRBV19	TRBJ1-1	few	15	-	TGTGCCAGTAGTGTCTGGGCGACGAAGAACACTGAAGCTTTCTTT	CASSVWATKNTEAFF
TRBV28	TRBJ2-7	many	16	TRBD2	TGTGCCAGCAGTGCCCTTGGGACTAGCGACGGCTACGAGCAGTACTTC	CASSALGTSDGYEQYF
TRBV14	TRBJ2-3	few	11	-	TGTGCCAGCAGCCAATCGGATACGCAGTATTTT	CASSQSDTQYF
TRBV15	TRBJ2-3	few	15	-	TGTGCCACCAGCAGAGAGCGACAGTCACGGGATACGCAGTATTTT	CATSRERQSRDTQYF
TRBV7-2	TRBJ2-5	many	16	TRBD2	TGTGCCAGCAGCCAAGCGGGGTTCTTCACGGAAGAGACCCAGTACTTC	CASSQAGFFTEETQYF
TRBV6-2/TRBV6-3	TRBJ2-1	many	17	-	TGTGCCAGCCTCCCGGCGGGGGCAGCGGGCCCCTACAATGAGCAGTTCTTC	CASLPAGAAGPYNEQFF
TRBV12-3/TRBV12-4	TRBJ2-7	many	14	TRBD2	TGTGCCAGCAGCCTCGGGGGGAGCTGGTACGAGCAGTACTTC	CASSLGGSWYEQYF
TRBV11-1	TRBJ1-1	many	11	-	TGTGCCAGCCGGATGAACACTGAAGCTTTCTTT	CASRMNTEAFF
TRBV7-3	TRBJ2-1	many	15	TRBD2	TGTGCCAGCAGCCGAGGTGCGGGGGGGCCAGGTGAGCAGTTCTTC	CASSRGAGGPGEQFF
TRBV7-8	TRBJ2-3	many	12	TRBD1	TGTGCCAGCAATCAGGGGGAAGATACGCAGTATTTT	CASNQGEDTQYF
TRBV20-1	TRBJ2-5	many	15	TRBD2	TGCAGTACCCGGCTGGAGCGGGGTGCAGGGGAGACCCAGTACTTC	CSTRLERGAGETQYF
TRBV10-3	TRBJ1-1	many	14	-	TGTGCCATCAGTGATTCAGAGATGAACACTGAAGCTTTCTTT	CAISDSEMNTEAFF
TRBV7-2	TRBJ2-3	many	15	-	TGTGCCAGCAGCTTCGACAGGAGAAGCACAGATACGCAGTATTTT	CASSFDRRSTDTQYF
TRBV6-2/TRBV6-3	TRBJ2-7	many	15	-	TGTGCCAGCAGTTACTCGGGCATAAGCCCCTACGAGCAGTACTTC	CASSYSGISPYEQYF
TRBV4-1	TRBJ1-5	-	17	-	TGCGCCAGCAGCCAAGACCTCCAGGGAATGGGCAATCAGCCCCAGCATTTT	CASSQDLQGMGNQPQHF
TRBV5-1	TRBJ1-4	many	16	-	TGCGCCAGCAGCTTCCGCCTGACGGGTGGAGGTGAAAAACTGTTTTTT	CASSFRLTGGGEKLFF
TRBV7-3	TRBJ2-5	many	14	-	TGTGCCAGCAGCTTCGGCCGCATCCAAGAGACCCAGTACTTC	CASSFGRIQETQYF
TRBV29-1	TRBJ1-2	few	12	-	TGCAGCGTTGATCTGGGTGACTATGGCTACACCTTC	CSVDLGDYGYTF
TRBV19	TRBJ2-7	-	14	-	TGTGCCAGTAGTACGGGTGGAGGGACCTACGAGCAGTACTTC	CASSTGGGTYEQYF
TRBV6-5	TRBJ2-3	many	16	TRBD1	TGTGCCAGCAGTCCAACCGGGACAGGGGGCACAGATACGCAGTATTTT	CASSPTGTGGTDTQYF
TRBV5-4	TRBJ2-5	many	14	-	TGTGCCAGCAGCTTTACAGGTTCTCGAGAGACCCAGTACTTC	CASSFTGSRETQYF
TRBV25-1	TRBJ2-3	few	14	-	TGTGCCAGCAGTGCCTCCGGCCCTGCCCGTACGCAGTATTTT	CASSASGPARTQYF
TRBV12-3/TRBV12-4	TRBJ1-1	-	14	TRBD1	TGTGCCAGCAGGCCGGCAGGGGGGCACACTGAAGCTTTCTTT	CASRPAGGHTEAFF
TRBV7-2	TRBJ2-3	many	17	TRBD2	TGTGCCAGCAGCGGACGGGGGACTAGCGGGGGGCCAGATACGCAGTATTTT	CASSGRGTSGGPDTQYF
TRBV7-2	TRBJ2-7	many	13	TRBD1	TGTGCCAGCAGCCAACGACAGGGAGCCGAGCAGTACTTC	CASSQRQGAEQYF
TRBV11-2	TRBJ1-5	-	14	-	TGTGCCAGCAGCTTGGAGGTTAATGCGCAGCCCCAGCATTTT	CASSLEVNAQPQHF
TRBV6-6	TRBJ2-2	many	15	TRBD1	TGTGCCAGCAGTCGCGGACAGGTAGCCACCGGGGAGCTGTTTTTT	CASSRGQVATGELFF
TRBV6-1	TRBJ2-3	many	14	TRBD1	TGTGCCAGCAGGGAATCCGGGACAGTAGATACGCAGTATTTT	CASRESGTVDTQYF
TRBV20-1	TRBJ1-3	-	12	-	TGCAGTGCTAGGACTCCCGGGAAGGTTAGCAGTTTT	CSARTPGKVSSF
TRBV6-5	TRBJ1-5	many	18	TRBD1	TGTGCCAGCAGGCGGGGGACAGGGGGCCCCCTTAGCAATCAGCCCCAGCATTTT	CASRRGTGGPLSNQPQHF
TRBV5-4	TRBJ2-2	few	15	TRBD2	TGTGCCAGCAGCCGGGGGGGGGGCTTCATCGGGGAGCTGTTTTTT	CASSRGGGFIGELFF
TRBV5-6	TRBJ2-1	many	13	-	TGTGCCAGCAGCAGGGGCCGCACGGGGGTGCAGTTCTTC	CASSRGRTGVQFF
TRBV6-6	TRBJ2-7	many	13	TRBD2	TGTGCCAGCAGTTACCTTAGCGGGGTCGAGCAGTACTTC	CASSYLSGVEQYF
TRBV11-2	TRBJ2-7	many	18	TRBD2	TGTGCCAGCAGCTTACCCTACGGGGGTAGAACTAGCGGGTACGAGCAGTACTTC	CASSLPYGGRTSGYEQYF
TRBV7-9	TRBJ2-3	many	22	TRBD1	TGTGCCAGCAGCTTAGGAGGTGTCGCCAGGGGGCCACTCTCCACTAGCACAGATACGCAGTATTTT	CASSLGGVARGPLSTSTDTQYF
TRBV6-2/TRBV6-3	TRBJ2-5	many	13	-	TGTGCCAGCAGTTACTACGACCCGGAGACCCAGTACTTC	CASSYYDPETQYF
TRBV7-2	TRBJ1-1	many	13	-	TGTGCCAGCACTCTCAAGGGAGGCACTGAAGCTTTCTTT	CASTLKGGTEAFF
TRBV20-1	TRBJ1-4	-	13	-	TGCAGTGCTGAACACCCAACTAATGAAAAACTGTTTTTT	CSAEHPTNEKLFF
TRBV4-2	TRBJ1-3	many	17	TRBD1	TGTGCCAGCAGCCAAAACTCGCGACAGGGCCATGGAAACACCATATATTTT	CASSQNSRQGHGNTIYF